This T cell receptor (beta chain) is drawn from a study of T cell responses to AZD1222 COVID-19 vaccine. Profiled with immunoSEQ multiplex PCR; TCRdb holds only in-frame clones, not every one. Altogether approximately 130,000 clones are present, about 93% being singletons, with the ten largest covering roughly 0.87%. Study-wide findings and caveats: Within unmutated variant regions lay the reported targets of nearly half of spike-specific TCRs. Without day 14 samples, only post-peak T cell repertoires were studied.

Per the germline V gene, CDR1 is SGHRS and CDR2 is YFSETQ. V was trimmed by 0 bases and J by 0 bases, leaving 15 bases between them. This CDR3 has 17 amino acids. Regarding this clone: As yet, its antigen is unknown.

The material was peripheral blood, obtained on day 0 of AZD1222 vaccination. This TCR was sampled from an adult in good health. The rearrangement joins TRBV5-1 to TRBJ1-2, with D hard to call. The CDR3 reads CASSLGVVPGPNYGYTF. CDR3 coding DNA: TGCGCCAGCAGCTTGGGGGTAGTCCCGGGCCCTAACTATGGCTACACCTTC.